The clone carrying this T cell receptor beta chain was seen more than once but under ten times. No antigen is known for it. The isolated RNA, all of it, was reverse transcribed, so expressed TCRB transcripts were what got sequenced. Sequenced by immunoSEQ multiplex PCR; TCRdb stores in-frame clones only, minus some. The sample has tens of thousands of clones; under 75% are singletons. This record comes from a study of beta chain features in type 1 diabetes. Study outcomes and limitations: Type 1 diabetes patients showed a moderate but significant shortening of TCRB CDR3s in all four CD4+ subsets. Whether HLA type affects TCRB rearrangement stayed undetermined in the present work.

Germline-derived CDR1 and CDR2 are SGHNT and YYREEE (reference sequence). This CDR3 region has 14 residues. V lost 4 bases and J lost 0; bases outside the gene matches: 3. This TCR was sampled from a man younger than 35 with type 1 diabetes. The specimen was Tregs from blood. The chain has TRBV5-4 and TRBJ1-1, with 7 bases lining up with TRBD1. CDR3 amino acids: CASSGGQMNTEAFF. In DNA form, the CDR3 reads TGTGCCAGCAGCGGGGGACAGATGAACACTGAAGCTTTCTTT.